The 7 T cell receptor beta chains reported below all come from one sample, sequenced in a study of cytomegalovirus exposure and HLA in healthy donors. PCR employed 60 Vbeta and 13 Jbeta primers. Here immunoSEQ multiplex PCR was the method, and the copy in TCRdb shows in-frame clones only, minus some. The sample has around 64,000 clones, approximately 90% seen once. The source material was PBMCs. The source is a woman in her twenties or thirties in good health and CMV-seronegative.

This chain uses TRBV9 with TRBJ2-5, with a possible D match to TRBD2 (6 bases). The CDR3 sequence is 15 residues long. V was trimmed by 0 bases and J by 5 bases, leaving 14 bases between them. Germline V CDR1 and CDR2: SGDLS, YYNGEE. The CDR3: CASSVGTPRGETQYF. For the CDR3, the DNA is TGTGCCAGCAGCGTAGGAACACCCCGGGGGGAGACCCAGTACTTC.

This chain uses TRBV27 with TRBJ1-2; the match to TRBD1 covers 7 bases. CDR3 length: 14 amino acids. Germline V lookup: CDR1 MNHEY, CDR2 SMNVEV (reference sequence). V dropped 6 bases and J dropped 2; count of bases not matched to a gene: 6. The CDR3 coding sequence is TGTGCCAGCAGAAGGACAGGACTAAACTATGGCTACACCTTC. Its protein product is CASRRTGLNYGYTF.

The chain combines TRBV7-2 with TRBJ2-3, with 7 bases identical to TRBD1. CDR3 length: 15 residues. The trim removed 11 bases at V and 6 bases at J, leaving 17 bases unmatched. The germline CDR1 and CDR2 sequences are SGHTA and FQGNSA. The CDR3 bases are TGTGCCGGCCGAGGGGGCCAGGGGAACGTGGATACGCAGTATTTT. Amino acid sequence: CAGRGGQGNVDTQYF.

V gene TRBV28 combines with J gene TRBJ1-4; D gene unclear. CDR1 MDHEN and CDR2 SYDVKM come from the germline V gene. The CDR3 sequence is 12 residues long. Trimming pared 7 bases from V and 1 base from J, leaving 4 bases between. CDR3 bases: TGTGCCAGCAAGAGAACTAATGAAAAACTGTTTTTT. Protein sequence: CASKRTNEKLFF.

V is TRBV5-6 and J is TRBJ2-1; 7 nucleotides match TRBD1. The CDR3 is 14 amino acids. Losses at the gene ends were 4 bases for V and 8 bases for J; bases not matched to a gene: 9. Germline assignment: CDR1 SGHDT and CDR2 YYEEEE. The CDR3 region is CASSTPGQVDEQFF. The CDR3 coding sequence is TGTGCCAGCAGCACACCAGGACAGGTCGATGAGCAGTTCTTC.

The gene calls are TRBV14 and TRBJ1-1; no clear D gene. This CDR3 contains 13 residues. Germline CDR1 and CDR2: SGHDN and FVKESK. V was pared by 0 bases and J by 4 bases, with 6 bases between. The CDR3 DNA sequence: TGTGCCAGCAGCCAAGATCAGTTCACTGAAGCTTTCTTT. Translating gives CASSQDQFTEAFF.

The chain recombines TRBV4-2 with TRBJ1-3, with D perhaps matching TRBD1 (6 bases). CDR1 and CDR2 (germline): LGHNA, YNFKEQ. The CDR3 totals 18 residues. V lost 0 bases, J lost 0 bases, and 15 bases lay in between. CDR3 in DNA: TGTGCCAGCAGCCAAGATAGGAAAGGGGGTAGCTCTGGAAACACCATATATTTT. Translated, it gives CASSQDRKGGSSGNTIYF.